These T cell receptor beta chains were read from a single sample in a study of blood T cell repertoires in COVID-19. Sequenced by immunoSEQ multiplex PCR; TCRdb stores in-frame clones only, minus some. The data contain 140,000 or so clones, approximately 80% of them singletons. The source material was peripheral blood. All receptors derive from a woman aged 45-65 years with acute or convalescent COVID-19. Each CDR3 is given with its conserved first and last residue. The D gene is left open where the match is weak. Size is stated for part of the rows, as once, few or many counts, or as a class when the clone is expanded.

j_call clone_size d_call v_call cdr3_nt cdr3_aa
TRBJ1-6 few TRBD1 TRBV28 TGTGCCGCAGGGGGAGTCCAGAATTCACCCCTCCACTTT CAAGGVQNSPLHF
TRBJ1-5 . . TRBV6-5 TGTGCCAGCACGCGGAGGGTTGACAGCAATCAGCCCCAGCATTTT CASTRRVDSNQPQHF
TRBJ1-6 . . TRBV5-1 TGCGCCAGCAGCTTGGATAGCTATAATTCACCCCTCCACTTT CASSLDSYNSPLHF
TRBJ1-2 . TRBD1 TRBV7-9 TGTGCCAGCAGCTCCCCCGGGACAGAGATAAACTATGGCTACACCTTC CASSSPGTEINYGYTF
TRBJ2-7 . . TRBV11-2 TGTGCCAGCAGCTTAGTGGCCGGAGTCTACGAGCAGTACTTC CASSLVAGVYEQYF
TRBJ2-6 . . TRBV6-6 TGTGCCAGCATCAACGGAGGAGGGGTTGGGGCCAACGTCCTGACTTTC CASINGGGVGANVLTF
TRBJ1-1 . . TRBV28 TGTGCCAGCGGAGGCGGGAGGACTGAAGCTTTCTTT CASGGGRTEAFF
TRBJ1-5 . . TRBV12-3/TRBV12-4 TGTGCCAGCAGGTACACGGATCTAGGGCCCCAGCATTTT CASRYTDLGPQHF
TRBJ1-6 . . TRBV7-7 TGTGCCAGCAGCTTACGGGGGTCACAATCGAAAAATTCACCCCTCCACTTT CASSLRGSQSKNSPLHF
TRBJ2-1 . . TRBV18 TGTGCCAGCTCACCCCCTTCGCTAGGCTACAATGAGCAGTTCTTC CASSPPSLGYNEQFF
TRBJ1-2 . . TRBV28 TGTGCCAGCAGTTTTTACAGCTATGGCTACACCTTC CASSFYSYGYTF
TRBJ2-1 . . TRBV21-1 TGTGCCAGCAGCACTACGAGCCTACAGGGGGTGAGCGTTCTCAATGAGCAGTTCTTC CASSTTSLQGVSVLNEQFF
TRBJ1-4 . . TRBV7-9 TGTGCCAGCAGCTTACTAGCAGGGGAGAGGGAAAAACTGTTTTTT CASSLLAGEREKLFF
TRBJ2-7 many . TRBV11-2 TGTGCCAGCAGCTTGGGGCCTACGAGCTCCTACGAGCAGTACTTC CASSLGPTSSYEQYF
TRBJ1-1 . TRBD1 TRBV19 TGTGCCAGTAGTATTACAGGGGGCAAGAACACTGAAGCTTTCTTT CASSITGGKNTEAFF
TRBJ1-1 . . TRBV7-2 TGTGCCAGCAGCTTTGCGGGTGGCACTGAAGCTTTCTTT CASSFAGGTEAFF
TRBJ2-1 . . TRBV3-1/TRBV3-2 TGTGCCAGCAGCCAAGTCATTAGGCGAGGGACTGGGAATGAGCAGTTCTTC CASSQVIRRGTGNEQFF
TRBJ2-1 . . TRBV9 TGTGCCAGCAGCGTAGTAGGAGTTACCTACAATGAGCAGTTCTTC CASSVVGVTYNEQFF
TRBJ1-5 few TRBD1 TRBV19 TGTGCCAGCGGCCAGGGGGGCGGCAATCAGCCCCAGCATTTT CASGQGGGNQPQHF
TRBJ2-2 . TRBD1 TRBV7-2 TGTGCCAGCAGCCCGGGGGGACAGGGTTCCACCGGGGAGCTGTTTTTT CASSPGGQGSTGELFF
TRBJ1-3 once TRBD1 TRBV4-3 TGCGCCAGCAGTGAGGGGGCTTCTGGAAACACCATATATTTT CASSEGASGNTIYF
TRBJ1-1 . TRBD1 TRBV5-1 TGCGCCAGCAGCGGGGACAGCCTCGACGGCACTGAAGCTTTCTTT CASSGDSLDGTEAFF
TRBJ2-3 . . TRBV7-8 TGTGCCAGCAGCGCCAGACAGACTAGCACAGATACGCAGTATTTT CASSARQTSTDTQYF
TRBJ2-5 . . TRBV5-1 TGCGCCAGCAGCTTGGCTGGGGAGGCAGTACAAGAGACCCAGTACTTC CASSLAGEAVQETQYF
TRBJ1-6 . TRBD1 TRBV27 TGTGCCAGCAGTTTGTTCCAGACAGGGGGTAATTCACCCCTCCACTTT CASSLFQTGGNSPLHF
TRBJ2-5 few TRBD2 TRBV5-1 TGCGCCAGCAGCAAACTAGCGGGGGGCCAGCAAGAGACCCAGTACTTC CASSKLAGGQQETQYF
TRBJ1-1 . TRBD1 TRBV5-1 TGCGCCAGCAGCTTCTACGGGACAGGGAGCACTGAAGCTTTCTTT CASSFYGTGSTEAFF
TRBJ1-6 . TRBD1 TRBV6-6 TGTGCCAGCAGAATAACAGGGGGCGCGGGGAATTCACCCCTCCACTTT CASRITGGAGNSPLHF
TRBJ1-2 . TRBD1 TRBV7-2 TGTGCCAGCAGCAGAGAGACCGGGACAGGGCGAGGCTACACCTTC CASSRETGTGRGYTF
TRBJ1-1 . . TRBV6-4 TGTGCCAGCAGTGTTTCCAGTAACACTGAAGCTTTCTTT CASSVSSNTEAFF
TRBJ2-2 . . TRBV12-5 TGTGCTAGTCGGTGGGAGGACACCGGGGAGCTGTTTTTT CASRWEDTGELFF
TRBJ1-1 . . TRBV4-3 TGCGCCAGCAGCCAAGGACAAATTAACACTGAAGCTTTCTTT CASSQGQINTEAFF
TRBJ2-7 . TRBD1 TRBV10-3 TGTGCCATCAGTGAGTCGGTTACAGGGGGTGTGCAGTACTTC CAISESVTGGVQYF
TRBJ1-3 . TRBD1 TRBV5-6 TGTGCCAGCAGCTTGCGGAGGGACAGCAACCTAAACACCATATATTTT CASSLRRDSNLNTIYF
TRBJ1-1 . . TRBV19 TGTGCCAGTAGTATTGGACATCCGAACACTGAAGCTTTCTTT CASSIGHPNTEAFF
TRBJ1-2 . . TRBV28 TGTGCCAGCAGTTTATCTTTGCTGGCCTATGGCTACACCTTC CASSLSLLAYGYTF
TRBJ2-3 . TRBD2 TRBV7-2 TGTGCCAGCAGCTCCGAGCGGGGATTCACAGATACGCAGTATTTT CASSSERGFTDTQYF
TRBJ1-1 few . TRBV28 TGTGCCAGCAGTCAACGGACTGAAGCTTTCTTT CASSQRTEAFF
TRBJ2-1 once . TRBV6-5 TGTGCCAGCAGCACACTTGAAGACGGGGAGCAGTTCTTC CASSTLEDGEQFF
TRBJ2-7 . TRBD2 TRBV5-1 TGCGCCAGCAGCTTGATTCTAGCGGGGGGAACCGACCCCTACGAGCAGTACTTC CASSLILAGGTDPYEQYF
TRBJ1-1 . . TRBV5-1 TGCGCCAGCAGCTACCCTCGGGAGGGTACTGAAGCTTTCTTT CASSYPREGTEAFF
TRBJ1-1 once . TRBV9 TGTGCCAGCAGCGTAGATCCAGGAACTGAAGCTTTCTTT CASSVDPGTEAFF
TRBJ2-5 . . TRBV7-8 TGTGCCAGCAGCTTAGGAACTCGGGAGACCCAGTACTTC CASSLGTRETQYF
TRBJ1-1 . . TRBV11-2 TGTGCCAGCAGCCCGGGGGGGCTTAAAGCTTTCTTT CASSPGGLKAFF
TRBJ1-5 . . TRBV2 TGTGCCAGCAGTGAAGCACCGAGCTCAGGAAATCAGCCCCAGCATTTT CASSEAPSSGNQPQHF
TRBJ1-1 . TRBD1 TRBV13 TGTGCCAGCAGTCTCCGAGGGGGCAGGGTATATTTCCAGGACACTGAAGCTTTCTTT CASSLRGGRVYFQDTEAFF
TRBJ2-7 . . TRBV5-1 TGCGCCAGCAGCTTGGAGCAGGGTATTGGCGAGCAGTACTTC CASSLEQGIGEQYF
TRBJ2-3 . . TRBV5-6 TGTGCCAGCAGCTTGCGGGGATTAAGGGATACGCAGTATTTT CASSLRGLRDTQYF